The rows below give T cell receptor beta chains drawn from one sample of a study of blood T cell repertoires in COVID-19. Sequencing was performed with immunoSEQ multiplex PCR; in TCRdb, only in-frame clones are kept and a portion is missing. The sample contains about 200,000 clones, about 81% of which appear only once. Input material: peripheral blood. Receptor source: a woman of 80 years or more with COVID-19, enrolled during active disease. Both conserved end residues are part of each CDR3. A D gene is named only where the DNA matches it firmly. Clone sizes are given selectively: once, few, many, or a class where the clone is expanded.

J gene | V gene | D gene | clone size | CDR3 protein | CDR3 DNA
TRBJ2-2 | TRBV4-2 | - | - | CASSQGGGAGELFF | TGTGCCAGCAGCCAAGGGGGCGGGGCCGGGGAGCTGTTTTTT
TRBJ1-6 | TRBV20-1 | - | - | CSASLDSLSNSPLHF | TGCAGTGCTAGTCTGGACAGTTTGTCCAACTCACCCCTCCACTTT
TRBJ2-7 | TRBV3-1/TRBV3-2 | - | - | CASSQVDEQYF | TGTGCCAGCAGCCAAGTAGACGAGCAGTACTTC
TRBJ2-7 | TRBV30 | - | - | CAWSRPGTYEQYF | TGTGCCTGGTCAAGGCCGGGTACCTACGAGCAGTACTTC
TRBJ1-1 | TRBV27 | - | once | CASSFSNRNTEAFF | TGTGCCAGCAGTTTTTCCAACAGGAACACTGAAGCTTTCTTT
TRBJ2-1 | TRBV25-1 | - | few | CASSETADEQFF | TGTGCCAGCAGTGAGACGGCGGATGAGCAGTTCTTC
TRBJ1-6 | TRBV5-6 | - | - | CASSSFGNSPLHF | TGTGCCAGCAGCTCCTTCGGGAATTCACCCCTCCACTTT
TRBJ1-5 | TRBV10-3 | - | - | CAISVGNQPQHF | TGTGCCATCAGTGTCGGTAATCAGCCCCAGCATTTT
TRBJ2-1 | TRBV2 | TRBD2 | - | CASSGTRGVNEQFF | TGTGCCAGCAGTGGCACACGGGGGGTCAATGAGCAGTTCTTC
TRBJ2-1 | TRBV6-4 | - | - | CASSDRGYNEQFF | TGTGCCAGCAGTGATAGGGGGTACAATGAGCAGTTCTTC
TRBJ1-6 | TRBV3-1/TRBV3-2 | TRBD1 | few | CASSQPNRGRASPLHF | TGTGCCAGCAGCCAACCCAACAGGGGGCGGGCATCACCCCTCCACTTT
TRBJ2-5 | TRBV7-2 | - | - | CASSQLDRVETQYF | TGTGCCAGCAGCCAACTGGACAGAGTAGAGACCCAGTACTTC
TRBJ2-3 | TRBV7-2 | - | - | CASSYPLGRVSYF | TGTGCCAGCAGCTACCCGCTGGGCAGGGTGTCGTATTTT
TRBJ2-2 | TRBV12-1 | - | once | CASSFEVRDPAGFNTGELFF | TGTGCCAGCAGCTTTGAGGTCAGGGATCCAGCGGGGTTTAACACCGGGGAGCTGTTTTTT
TRBJ2-1 | TRBV5-1 | TRBD2 | - | CASSLAGGRSYNEQFF | TGCGCCAGCAGCTTGGCCGGCGGGAGGTCCTACAATGAGCAGTTCTTC
TRBJ1-2 | TRBV19 | - | many | CASSSGGRAQRDYGYTF | TGTGCCAGTAGCTCCGGCGGGCGGGCACAGAGGGACTATGGCTACACCTTC
TRBJ2-5 | TRBV4-1 | - | - | CASSQVGSGQETQYF | TGCGCCAGCAGCCAAGTAGGTAGCGGACAAGAGACCCAGTACTTC
TRBJ1-2 | TRBV4-2 | TRBD1 | - | CASSQRQGNLSGYTF | TGTGCCAGCAGCCAACGACAGGGGAATCTCTCAGGCTACACCTTC
TRBJ2-5 | TRBV6-5 | - | - | CASSYVSGETQYF | TGTGCCAGCAGTTACGTCTCGGGAGAGACCCAGTACTTC
TRBJ1-5 | TRBV28 | TRBD1 | - | CASTNPRQGVQPQHF | TGTGCCAGCACCAACCCGCGACAGGGGGTCCAGCCCCAGCATTTT
TRBJ2-1 | TRBV9 | TRBD1 | - | CASSARDRQFF | TGTGCCAGCAGCGCCCGGGACAGGCAGTTCTTC
TRBJ2-2 | TRBV20-1 | - | - | CSASGWEHTGELFF | TGCAGTGCTAGTGGGTGGGAGCACACCGGGGAGCTGTTTTTT
TRBJ2-7 | TRBV28 | - | - | CASSSSGLQVDEQYF | TGTGCCAGCAGCTCCAGCGGACTCCAGGTCGACGAGCAGTACTTC
TRBJ2-1 | TRBV7-2 | - | - | CASSLDQRPNNEQFF | TGTGCCAGCAGCTTAGACCAGCGGCCCAACAATGAGCAGTTCTTC
TRBJ2-1 | TRBV3-1/TRBV3-2 | - | - | CASRGAGEQFF | TGTGCCAGCAGGGGGGCGGGTGAGCAGTTCTTC
TRBJ1-1 | TRBV7-2 | - | - | CASSSDAGALEAFF | TGTGCCAGCAGCTCCGATGCAGGGGCCCTTGAAGCTTTCTTT
TRBJ1-1 | TRBV6-5 | - | - | CASSPGMNTEAFF | TGTGCCAGCAGCCCAGGGATGAACACTGAAGCTTTCTTT
TRBJ2-1 | TRBV5-1 | - | - | CASSLREAHNEQFF | TGCGCCAGCAGCTTGAGGGAGGCCCACAATGAGCAGTTCTTC
TRBJ1-1 | TRBV7-9 | - | - | CASSSLVTEAFF | TGTGCCAGCAGCTCTCTCGTCACTGAAGCTTTCTTT
TRBJ2-7 | TRBV19 | TRBD1 | - | CASSIGRGTGAHEQYF | TGTGCCAGTAGTATAGGAAGAGGGACAGGGGCCCACGAGCAGTACTTC
TRBJ1-3 | TRBV28 | - | - | CATGGGGNTIYF | TGTGCCACCGGGGGGGGAGGAAACACCATATATTTT
TRBJ1-6 | TRBV5-4 | - | - | CASSPGGGMLSPLHF | TGTGCCAGCAGCCCCGGGGGGGGGATGTTGTCACCCCTCCACTTT
TRBJ1-1 | TRBV30 | - | - | CAWSPGTLNTEAFF | TGTGCCTGGAGTCCGGGAACCCTTAACACTGAAGCTTTCTTT
TRBJ1-1 | TRBV7-9 | - | - | CASRRTDTEAFF | TGTGCCAGCAGGAGAACGGACACTGAAGCTTTCTTT
TRBJ1-1 | TRBV5-1 | - | - | CASSLKRGTEAFF | TGCGCCAGCAGCTTGAAGCGTGGCACTGAAGCTTTCTTT
TRBJ2-5 | TRBV7-6 | - | - | CASSLTAIRGQETQYF | TGTGCCAGCAGCTTAACTGCAATACGAGGACAAGAGACCCAGTACTTC
TRBJ1-4 | TRBV2 | TRBD1 | - | CASSVTGGYEKLFF | TGTGCCAGCAGTGTGACAGGGGGATATGAAAAACTGTTTTTT
TRBJ1-3 | TRBV7-9 | - | - | CASRSSAGNTIYF | TGTGCCAGCAGGAGTTCTGCGGGAAACACCATATATTTT
TRBJ1-1 | TRBV7-3 | TRBD1 | few | CASSRGPAEEAFF | TGTGCCAGCAGCAGGGGGCCCGCCGAAGAAGCTTTCTTT
TRBJ2-1 | TRBV29-1 | - | - | CSVARGWGPKNEQFF | TGCAGCGTAGCCCGGGGATGGGGTCCTAAAAATGAGCAGTTCTTC
TRBJ1-1 | TRBV5-1 | - | - | CASKEDRGTVAAFF | TGCGCCAGCAAGGAGGACCGGGGGACTGTTGCCGCTTTCTTT
TRBJ1-2 | TRBV18 | - | few | CASSPAVQGSYGYTF | TGTGCCAGCTCACCAGCCGTACAGGGTAGTTATGGCTACACCTTC
TRBJ2-1 | TRBV7-6 | - | - | CASSLPGVFAEQFF | TGTGCCAGCAGCTTACCGGGGGTTTTCGCTGAGCAGTTCTTC
TRBJ2-1 | TRBV9 | TRBD2 | - | CASSKGLRQFF | TGTGCCAGCAGCAAGGGACTACGGCAGTTCTTC
TRBJ1-6 | TRBV5-6 | - | - | CASRNHGTRVSPLHF | TGTGCCAGCAGAAACCACGGGACAAGAGTTTCACCCCTCCACTTT
TRBJ2-5 | TRBV4-1 | TRBD2 | - | CASSQGRRLAGPQETQYF | TGCGCCAGCAGCCAAGGACGCCGTCTAGCGGGACCCCAAGAGACCCAGTACTTC
TRBJ2-7 | TRBV6-6 | TRBD2 | - | CASSFLAGAGEQYF | TGTGCCAGCAGTTTTTTAGCGGGAGCGGGCGAGCAGTACTTC
TRBJ2-2 | TRBV7-2 | - | - | CASSLARWASNTGELFF | TGTGCCAGCAGCTTAGCCCGCTGGGCCTCGAACACCGGGGAGCTGTTTTTT
TRBJ2-1 | TRBV30 | - | - | CAWSPLYEQFF | TGTGCCTGGAGTCCTCTCTATGAGCAGTTCTTC
TRBJ1-6 | TRBV27 | - | - | CASTLQGSWSPLHF | TGTGCCAGCACACTACAGGGCAGTTGGTCACCCCTCCACTTT
TRBJ1-2 | TRBV29-1 | - | - | CSVRQGGSYGYTF | TGCAGCGTTCGTCAGGGAGGGTCCTATGGCTACACCTTC
TRBJ1-5 | TRBV6-1 | - | - | CASSDGVYSNQPQHF | TGTGCCAGCAGTGATGGAGTCTATAGCAATCAGCCCCAGCATTTT
TRBJ1-1 | TRBV19 | - | - | CASTKNTEAFF | TGTGCCAGTACCAAGAACACTGAAGCTTTCTTT
TRBJ2-5 | TRBV7-3 | TRBD2 | - | CASSSSGTSGETQYF | TGTGCCAGCAGCTCCTCCGGGACTAGCGGCGAGACCCAGTACTTC
TRBJ2-2 | TRBV7-3 | - | - | CASSFQWGGDRRELFF | TGTGCCAGCAGCTTTCAGTGGGGCGGAGATCGTAGGGAGCTGTTTTTT
TRBJ1-1 | TRBV5-6 | TRBD1 | many | CASSFSDRVNTEAFF | TGTGCCAGCAGCTTCTCGGACAGGGTGAACACTGAAGCTTTCTTT
TRBJ2-5 | TRBV7-2 | TRBD1 | - | CASSRGQLKETQYF | TGTGCCAGCTCACGGGGACAGTTGAAAGAGACCCAGTACTTC
TRBJ2-7 | TRBV5-1 | TRBD1 | - | CASSPPRTGSYEQYF | TGCGCCAGCAGCCCCCCTAGGACAGGATCCTACGAGCAGTACTTC